The rows below give T cell receptor beta chains drawn from one sample of a study of T cell repertoires in cytomegalovirus infection. TCRdb redid the calling of the reads with MiXCR, one entry per CDR3 protein. The sample lists 250,000 or so distinct CDR3 sequences; more than 15% were seen once. The specimen sequenced was CD8+ T cells from PBMCs. These receptor sequences come from a human donor in good health (CMV status not recorded). Some clones in this sample may be carry-over from other donors' samples. Each CDR3 is given with its conserved first and last residue. The order of the fields is D gene, J gene, CDR3 length, V gene, clone size, CDR3 DNA, CDR3 protein. A D gene is named only where the DNA matches it firmly. Size is stated for part of the rows, as once, few or many counts, or as a class when the clone is expanded.

-,TRBJ2-5,15,TRBV25-1,many,TGTGCCAGCCACCGGTCGGACTCCCCATCTGAGACCCAGTACTTC,CASHRSDSPSETQYF
TRBD2,TRBJ2-5,16,TRBV4-3,few,TGCGCCAGCAGCCAAGATGCGACTAGCGGGAAAGAGACCCAGTACTTC,CASSQDATSGKETQYF
-,TRBJ2-7,16,TRBV7-6,many,TGTGCCAGCAGCCCCCAAACGGAGGAATGGACCTACGAGCAGTACTTC,CASSPQTEEWTYEQYF
-,TRBJ2-5,15,TRBV6-1,many,TGTGCCAGCATACTCGACAGGTCTCCCGGAGAGACCCAGTACTTC,CASILDRSPGETQYF
-,TRBJ2-1,15,TRBV11-2,many,TGTGCCAGCAGCTTGGGTACAGGGCCCGCCAATGAGCAGTTCTTC,CASSLGTGPANEQFF
-,TRBJ2-7,11,TRBV7-2,many,TGTGCCAGCAGCTGGACTTCCGAGCAGTACTTC,CASSWTSEQYF
TRBD1,TRBJ1-5,14,TRBV20-1,many,TGCAGTGCTAGAGAGGCCGGACAGGGTCAGCCCCAGCATTTT,CSAREAGQGQPQHF
-,TRBJ1-3,15,TRBV7-9,few,TGTGCCAGCAGCCCCGCGGGGGGAACGGGAAACACCATATATTTT,CASSPAGGTGNTIYF
-,TRBJ2-1,12,TRBV6-8,-,TGTGCCAGCAGTTATGTGGGGAATGAGCAGTTCTTC,CASSYVGNEQFF
-,TRBJ2-7,14,TRBV7-2,many,TGTGCCAGCAGCCCCTATGGGGACCTCTACGAGCAGTACTTC,CASSPYGDLYEQYF
-,TRBJ1-3,18,TRBV18,few,TGTGCCAGCTCACCCCGGAAGGATCAAGGACGATCTGGAAACACCATATATTTT,CASSPRKDQGRSGNTIYF
TRBD2,TRBJ2-2,17,TRBV10-3,few,TGTGCCATCGGGTTGACCCTAGCGGGGGGGCTCACCGGGGAGCTGTTTTTT,CAIGLTLAGGLTGELFF
TRBD1,TRBJ1-1,16,TRBV6-6,many,TGTGCCAGCAGCTTTGTACCGGGACAGGGCAACACTGAAGCTTTCTTT,CASSFVPGQGNTEAFF
-,TRBJ2-1,15,TRBV15,-,TGTGCCACCAGCAGAGATCTCGGGGTAAACAATGAGCAGTTCTTC,CATSRDLGVNNEQFF
TRBD2,TRBJ2-1,17,TRBV7-2,many,TGTGCCAGCATCGGGACTAGCGGGGGGGGCGGGTACAATGAGCAGTTCTTC,CASIGTSGGGGYNEQFF
-,TRBJ2-3,12,TRBV7-8,few,TGTGCCAGCAGCCGTGACAGTCCCAAGCAGTATTTT,CASSRDSPKQYF
-,TRBJ2-7,16,TRBV7-6,many,TGTGCCAGCAGCTACGGGTCCAGACAGGTTCCCGACGAGCAGTACTTC,CASSYGSRQVPDEQYF
-,TRBJ2-2,14,TRBV24-1,few,TGTGCCACCAGTGGGAGGGAAGAAACCGGGGAGCTGTTTTTT,CATSGREETGELFF
TRBD2,TRBJ2-3,16,TRBV4-3,-,TGCGCCAGCAGCTCCACCTGGCGGGGGGGTCTTGGTACGCAGTATTTT,CASSSTWRGGLGTQYF
TRBD1,TRBJ2-7,15,TRBV5-4,many,TGTGCCAGCAGCTTGGAGAGGGGGCCACCCTACGAGCAGTACTTC,CASSLERGPPYEQYF
TRBD1,TRBJ2-2,17,TRBV7-2,many,TGTGCCAGCAGCCGCCCGCCCAGGGACAGTCTCACCGGGGAGCTGTTTTTT,CASSRPPRDSLTGELFF
-,TRBJ1-5,16,TRBV6-6,few,TGTGCCAGCAGTTACGGGGGCTATAGTAGCAATCAGCCCCAGCATTTT,CASSYGGYSSNQPQHF
-,TRBJ2-3,16,TRBV10-3,many,TGTGCCATCAGTCACCCTAGGGGCGCGGATGGAGATACGCAGTATTTT,CAISHPRGADGDTQYF
-,TRBJ2-7,15,TRBV3-1,few,TGTGCCAGCAGCCCGCTATCAAGGGGAACGGGTGAGCAGTACTTC,CASSPLSRGTGEQYF
TRBD1,TRBJ1-4,17,TRBV4-1,few,TGCGCCAGCAGCCAAGATTTACAGGGGGCAATTAATGAAAAACTGTTTTTT,CASSQDLQGAINEKLFF
-,TRBJ1-1,14,TRBV4-3,-,TGCGCCAGCAGCCAGGGGAGCATGAACACTGAAGCTTTCTTT,CASSQGSMNTEAFF
-,TRBJ1-2,14,TRBV6-5,-,TGTGCCAGCAGTTACTCGGGCAGCTTCTATGGCTACACCTTC,CASSYSGSFYGYTF